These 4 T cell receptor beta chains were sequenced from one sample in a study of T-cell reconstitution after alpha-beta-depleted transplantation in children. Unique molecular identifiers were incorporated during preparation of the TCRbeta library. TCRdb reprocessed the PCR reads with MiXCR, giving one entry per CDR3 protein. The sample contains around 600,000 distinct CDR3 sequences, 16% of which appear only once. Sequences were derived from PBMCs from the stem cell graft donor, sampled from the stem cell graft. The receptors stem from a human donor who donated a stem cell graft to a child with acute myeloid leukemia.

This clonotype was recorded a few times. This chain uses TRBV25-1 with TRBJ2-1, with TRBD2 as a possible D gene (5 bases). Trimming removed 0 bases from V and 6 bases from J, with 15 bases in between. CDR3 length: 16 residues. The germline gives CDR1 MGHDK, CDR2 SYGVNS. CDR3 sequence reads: CASSEYRGSRGNEQFF. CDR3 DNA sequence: TGTGCCAGCAGTGAATATAGAGGGAGTAGAGGCAATGAGCAGTTCTTC.

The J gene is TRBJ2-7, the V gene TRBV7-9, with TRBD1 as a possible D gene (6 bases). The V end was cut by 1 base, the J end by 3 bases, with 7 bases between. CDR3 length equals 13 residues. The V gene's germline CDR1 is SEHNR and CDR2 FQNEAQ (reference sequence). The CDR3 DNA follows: TGTGCCAGCAGCTTAGAGGGGGTCTACGAGCAGTACGTC. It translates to CASSLEGVYEQYV.

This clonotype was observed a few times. CDR3 sequence: CASSPTGGWSEQFF. The CDR3 coding sequence is TGTGCCAGCAGCCCCACAGGGGGGTGGTCTGAGCAGTTCTTC. V and J are TRBV7-9 and TRBJ2-1; 8 nucleotides agree with TRBD1. The CDR3 totals 14 residues. Per germline, CDR1 SEHNR and CDR2 FQNEAQ (reference sequence). V trimming: 5 bases; J trimming: 9 bases; junction bases outside the gene matches: 9.

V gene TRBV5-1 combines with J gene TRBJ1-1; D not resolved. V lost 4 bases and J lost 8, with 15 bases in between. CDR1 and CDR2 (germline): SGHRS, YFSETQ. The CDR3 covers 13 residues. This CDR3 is CASSIPGAQEAFF. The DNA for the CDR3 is TGCGCCAGCAGCATCCCGGGAGCACAGGAAGCTTTCTTT.